Listed here are 2 T cell receptor beta chains from one sample, sequenced in a study of blood T cell repertoires in COVID-19 (TCRdb year 2020). The receptor library was made with the immunoSEQ multiplex PCR assay. TCRdb's version of the immuneACCESS table is confined to in-frame rearrangements and falls short of the full clone set. An unresolved V gene accounts for under half of the shortfall where checked; the remainder is of unknown origin. The sample table shows about 290,000 clones, and approximately 88% are seen once. The ten largest account for approximately 1.5% of the sample. The sample consisted of PBMCs or T cells enriched from blood (not recorded which). These TCRs come from a woman in her thirties or forties who had recovered from COVID-19.

The V and J genes are TRBV5-1 and TRBJ1-1, with 7 bases aligning to TRBD1. V was clipped by 5 bases and J by 1 base; unmatched bases: 5. The CDR3 consists of 14 residues. CDR1 and CDR2 (germline): SGHRS, YFSETQ. The CDR3 loop is CASRERQGNTEAFF. The CDR3 coding sequence is TGCGCCAGCAGAGAACGACAGGGGAACACTGAAGCTTTCTTT.

The J gene is TRBJ1-6, the V gene TRBV2; D is undetermined. Trimming left V 7 bases short and J 3 bases short, with 10 bases between. The germline gives CDR1 SNHLY, CDR2 FYNNEI. The CDR3 has 14 residues. The CDR3 protein is CASMLAYYNSPLHF. CDR3 bases: TGTGCCAGCATGTTAGCCTACTATAATTCACCCCTCCACTTT.